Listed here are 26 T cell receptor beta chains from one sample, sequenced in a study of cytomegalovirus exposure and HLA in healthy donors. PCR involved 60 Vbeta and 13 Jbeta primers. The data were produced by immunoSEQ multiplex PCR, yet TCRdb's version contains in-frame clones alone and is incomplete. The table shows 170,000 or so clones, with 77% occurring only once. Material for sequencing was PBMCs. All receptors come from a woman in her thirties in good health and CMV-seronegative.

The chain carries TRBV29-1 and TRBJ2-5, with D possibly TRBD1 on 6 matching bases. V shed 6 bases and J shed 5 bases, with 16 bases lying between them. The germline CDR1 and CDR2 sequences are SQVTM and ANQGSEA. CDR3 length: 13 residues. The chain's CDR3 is CSVAPGARETQYF. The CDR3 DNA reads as TGCAGCGTAGCTCCAGGGGCCAGGGAGACCCAGTACTTC. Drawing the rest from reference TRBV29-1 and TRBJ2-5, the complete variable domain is SAVISQKPSRDICQRGTSLTIQCQVDSQVTMMFWYRQQPGQSLTLIATANQGSEATYESGFVIDKFPISRPNLTFSTLTVSNMSPEDSSIYLCSVAPGARETQYFGPGTRLLVL.

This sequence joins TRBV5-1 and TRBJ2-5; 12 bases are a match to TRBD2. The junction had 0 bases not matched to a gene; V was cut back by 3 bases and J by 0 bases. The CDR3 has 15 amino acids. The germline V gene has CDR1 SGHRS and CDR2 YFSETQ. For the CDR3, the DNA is TGCGCCAGCAGCTGGACTAGCGGGGACCAAGAGACCCAGTACTTC. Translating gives CASSWTSGDQETQYF.

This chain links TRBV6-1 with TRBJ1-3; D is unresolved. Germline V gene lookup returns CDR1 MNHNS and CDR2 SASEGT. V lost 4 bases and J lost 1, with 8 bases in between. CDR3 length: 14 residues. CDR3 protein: CASSAIYSGNTIYF. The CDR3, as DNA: TGTGCCAGCAGTGCTATTTATTCTGGAAACACCATATATTTT.

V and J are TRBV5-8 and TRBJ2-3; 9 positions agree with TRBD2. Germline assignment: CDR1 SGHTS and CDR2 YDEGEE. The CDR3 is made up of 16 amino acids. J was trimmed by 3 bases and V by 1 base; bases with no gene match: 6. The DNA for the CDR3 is TGTGCCAGCAGCTTGTCTCAGACTAGCGGAACAGATACGCAGTATTTT. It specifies CASSLSQTSGTDTQYF. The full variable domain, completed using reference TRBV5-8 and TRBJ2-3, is EAGVTQSPTHLIKTRGQQATLRCSPISGHTSVYWYQQALGLGLQFLLWYDEGEERNRGNFPPRFSGRQFPNYSSELNVNALELEDSALYLCASSLSQTSGTDTQYFGPGTRLTVL.

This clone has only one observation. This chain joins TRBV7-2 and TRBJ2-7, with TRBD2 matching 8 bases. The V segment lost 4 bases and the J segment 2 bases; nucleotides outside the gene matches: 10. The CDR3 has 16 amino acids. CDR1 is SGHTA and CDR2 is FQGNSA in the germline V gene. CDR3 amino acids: CASSSLSGRAAYEQYF. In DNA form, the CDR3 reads TGTGCCAGCAGCTCCTTAAGCGGGAGAGCAGCCTACGAGCAGTACTTC.

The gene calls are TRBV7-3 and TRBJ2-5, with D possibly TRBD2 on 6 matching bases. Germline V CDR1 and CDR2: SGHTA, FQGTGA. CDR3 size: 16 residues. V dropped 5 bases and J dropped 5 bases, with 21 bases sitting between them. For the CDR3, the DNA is TGTGCCAGCAGCGCCCGAGGGGACTTCCCGTGGGAGACCCAGTACTTC. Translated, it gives CASSARGDFPWETQYF. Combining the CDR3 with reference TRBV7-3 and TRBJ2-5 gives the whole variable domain GAGVSQTPSNKVTEKGKYVELRCDPISGHTALYWYRQSLGQGPEFLIYFQGTGAADDSGLPNDRFFAVRPEGSVSTLKIQRTERGDSAVYLCASSARGDFPWETQYFGPGTRLLVL.

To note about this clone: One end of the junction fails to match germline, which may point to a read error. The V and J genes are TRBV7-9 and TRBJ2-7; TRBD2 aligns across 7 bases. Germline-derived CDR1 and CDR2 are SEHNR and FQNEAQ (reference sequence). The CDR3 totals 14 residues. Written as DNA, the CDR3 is TGTTCCAGCAGCAGAGGACTAGACAGCTACGAGCAGTACTTC. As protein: CSSSRGLDSYEQYF.

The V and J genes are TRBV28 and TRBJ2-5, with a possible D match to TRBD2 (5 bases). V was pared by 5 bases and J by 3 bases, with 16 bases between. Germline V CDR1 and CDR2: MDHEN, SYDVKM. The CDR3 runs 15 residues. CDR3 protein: CASSERPPGEETQYF. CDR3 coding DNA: TGTGCCAGCAGTGAAAGACCCCCCGGGGAAGAGACCCAGTACTTC.

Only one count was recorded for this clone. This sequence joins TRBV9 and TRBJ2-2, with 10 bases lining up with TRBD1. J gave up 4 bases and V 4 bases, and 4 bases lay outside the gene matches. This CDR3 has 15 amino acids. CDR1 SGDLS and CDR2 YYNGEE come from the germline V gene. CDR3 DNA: TGTGCCAGCAGCCCCAGGACAGGGGGCACCGGGGAGCTGTTTTTT. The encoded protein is CASSPRTGGTGELFF.

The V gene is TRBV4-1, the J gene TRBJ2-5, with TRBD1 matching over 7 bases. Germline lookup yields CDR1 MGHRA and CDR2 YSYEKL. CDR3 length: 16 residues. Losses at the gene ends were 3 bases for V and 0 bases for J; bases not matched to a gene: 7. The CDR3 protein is CASSHGTADYQETQYF. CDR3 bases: TGCGCCAGCAGCCATGGGACAGCCGATTACCAAGAGACCCAGTACTTC.

CDR3: CASSPRTGANVLTF. The DNA for the CDR3 is TGTGCCAGCAGCCCACGGACAGGGGCCAACGTCCTGACTTTC. This sequence joins TRBV7-2 and TRBJ2-6; D is perhaps TRBD1 (5 bases). The V and J ends lost 5 bases and 4 bases respectively, with 9 bases between them. This CDR3 has 14 residues. Germline lookup yields CDR1 SGHTA and CDR2 FQGNSA.

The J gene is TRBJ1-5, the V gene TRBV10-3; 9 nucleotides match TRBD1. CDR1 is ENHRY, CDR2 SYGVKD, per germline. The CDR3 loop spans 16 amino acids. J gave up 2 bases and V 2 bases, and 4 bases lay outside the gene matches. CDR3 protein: CAISERRQGGNQPQHF. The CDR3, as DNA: TGTGCCATCAGTGAGAGGAGACAGGGGGGCAATCAGCCCCAGCATTTT.

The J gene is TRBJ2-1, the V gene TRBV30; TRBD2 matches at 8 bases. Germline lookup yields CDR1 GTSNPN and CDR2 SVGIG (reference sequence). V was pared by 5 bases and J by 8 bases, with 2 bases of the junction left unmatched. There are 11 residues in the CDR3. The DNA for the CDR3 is TGTGCCTGGGGCGGGGGGCATGAGCAGTTCTTC. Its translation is CAWGGGHEQFF.

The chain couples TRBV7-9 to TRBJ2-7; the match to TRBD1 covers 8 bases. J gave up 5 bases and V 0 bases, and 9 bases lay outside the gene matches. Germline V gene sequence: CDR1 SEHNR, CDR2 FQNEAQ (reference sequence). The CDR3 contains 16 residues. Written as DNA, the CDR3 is TGTGCCAGCAGCTTAGCGCGAGCAGGGGGCTACAACGAGCAGTACTTC. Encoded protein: CASSLARAGGYNEQYF.

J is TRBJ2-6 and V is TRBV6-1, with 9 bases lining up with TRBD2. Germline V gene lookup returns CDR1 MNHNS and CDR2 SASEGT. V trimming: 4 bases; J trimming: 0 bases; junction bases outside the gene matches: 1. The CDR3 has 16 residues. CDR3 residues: CASSVTSGSGANVLTF. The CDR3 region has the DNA TGTGCCAGCAGTGTGACTAGCGGCTCTGGGGCCAACGTCCTGACTTTC.

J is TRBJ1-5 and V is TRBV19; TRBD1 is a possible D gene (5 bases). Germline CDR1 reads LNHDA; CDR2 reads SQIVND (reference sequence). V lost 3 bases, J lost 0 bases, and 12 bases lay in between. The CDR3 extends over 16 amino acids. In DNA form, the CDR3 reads TGTGCCAGTAGTATGGGGCCCGTATATAGCAATCAGCCCCAGCATTTT. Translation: CASSMGPVYSNQPQHF.

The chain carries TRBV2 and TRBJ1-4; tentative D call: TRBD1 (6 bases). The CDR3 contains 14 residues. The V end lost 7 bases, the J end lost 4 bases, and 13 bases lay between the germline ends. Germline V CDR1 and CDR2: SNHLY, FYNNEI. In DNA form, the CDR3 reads TGTGCCAGCAAGATCAGGGGCCTTAATGAAAAACTGTTTTTT. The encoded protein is CASKIRGLNEKLFF.

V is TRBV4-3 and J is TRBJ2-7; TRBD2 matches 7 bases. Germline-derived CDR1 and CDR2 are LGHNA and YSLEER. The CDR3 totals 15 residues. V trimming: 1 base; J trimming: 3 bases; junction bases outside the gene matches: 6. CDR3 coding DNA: TGCGCCAGCAGCCAAGCACCGGGAGGCGGCTACGAGCAGTACTTC. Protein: CASSQAPGGGYEQYF.

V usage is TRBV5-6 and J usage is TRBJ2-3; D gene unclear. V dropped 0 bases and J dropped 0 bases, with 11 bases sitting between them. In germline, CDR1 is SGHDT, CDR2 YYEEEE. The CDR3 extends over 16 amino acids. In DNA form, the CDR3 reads TGTGCCAGCAGCTTGGGGGCAACCCTTAGCACAGATACGCAGTATTTT. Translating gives CASSLGATLSTDTQYF.

The CDR3 region has the DNA TGTGCCAGCAGCTTGGGGACTAGCGGAGCCACCGGGGAGCTGTTTTTT. It specifies CASSLGTSGATGELFF. This chain links TRBV7-3 with TRBJ2-2; 11 bases are a match to TRBD2. This CDR3 is built from 16 residues. V lost 3 bases, J lost 4 bases, and 4 bases stayed unmatched. CDR1 is SGHTA, CDR2 FQGTGA, per germline. Full variable domain (remainder filled in from reference TRBV7-3 and TRBJ2-2): GAGVSQTPSNKVTEKGKYVELRCDPISGHTALYWYRQSLGQGPEFLIYFQGTGAADDSGLPNDRFFAVRPEGSVSTLKIQRTERGDSAVYLCASSLGTSGATGELFFGEGSRLTVL.

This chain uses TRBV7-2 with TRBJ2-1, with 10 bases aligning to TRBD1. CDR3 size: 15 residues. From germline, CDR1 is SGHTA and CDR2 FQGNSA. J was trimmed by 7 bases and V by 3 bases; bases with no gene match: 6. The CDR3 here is CASSFDRGRRNEQFF. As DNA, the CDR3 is TGTGCCAGCAGCTTTGACAGGGGGCGCAGGAATGAGCAGTTCTTC. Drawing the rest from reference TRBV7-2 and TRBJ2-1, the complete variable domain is GAGVSQSPSNKVTEKGKDVELRCDPISGHTALYWYRQSLGQGLEFLIYFQGNSAPDKSGLPSDRFSAERTGGSVSTLTIQRTQQEDSAVYLCASSFDRGRRNEQFFGPGTRLTVL.

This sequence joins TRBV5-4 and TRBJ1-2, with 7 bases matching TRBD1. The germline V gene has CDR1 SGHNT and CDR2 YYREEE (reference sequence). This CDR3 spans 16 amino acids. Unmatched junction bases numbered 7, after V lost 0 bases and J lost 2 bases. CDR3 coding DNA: TGTGCCAGCAGCTTGGAGGGACAGTATCAAAACTATGGCTACACCTTC. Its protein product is CASSLEGQYQNYGYTF. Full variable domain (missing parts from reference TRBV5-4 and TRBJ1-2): ETGVTQSPTHLIKTRGQQVTLRCSSQSGHNTVSWYQQALGQGPQFIFQYYREEENGRGNFPPRFSGLQFPNYSSELNVNALELDDSALYLCASSLEGQYQNYGYTFGSGTRLTVV.

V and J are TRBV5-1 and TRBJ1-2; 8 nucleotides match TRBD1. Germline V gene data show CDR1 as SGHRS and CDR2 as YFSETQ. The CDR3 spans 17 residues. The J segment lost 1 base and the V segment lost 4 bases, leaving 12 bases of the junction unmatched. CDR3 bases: TGCGCCAGCAGCACTGGGACAGGCGGATCCTTTAACTATGGCTACACCTTC. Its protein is CASSTGTGGSFNYGYTF.

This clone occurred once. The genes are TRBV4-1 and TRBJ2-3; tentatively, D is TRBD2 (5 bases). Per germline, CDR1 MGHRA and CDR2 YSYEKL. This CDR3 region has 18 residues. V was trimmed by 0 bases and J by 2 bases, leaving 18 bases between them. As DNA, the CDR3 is TGCGCCAGCAGCCAAGATCAACTAGGCCGACTCAACACAGATACGCAGTATTTT. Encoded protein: CASSQDQLGRLNTDTQYF.

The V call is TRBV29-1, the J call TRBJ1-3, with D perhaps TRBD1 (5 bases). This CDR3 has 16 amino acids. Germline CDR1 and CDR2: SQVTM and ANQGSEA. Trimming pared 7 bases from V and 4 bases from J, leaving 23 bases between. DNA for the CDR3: TGCAGCGCAGTGGCCGGGGGGACGAACTTAGGAAACACCATATATTTT. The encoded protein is CSAVAGGTNLGNTIYF.

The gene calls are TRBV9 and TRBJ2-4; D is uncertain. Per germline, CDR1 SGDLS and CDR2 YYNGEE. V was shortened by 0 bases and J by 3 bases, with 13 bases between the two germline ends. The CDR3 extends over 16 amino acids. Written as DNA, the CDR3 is TGTGCCAGCAGCGTAGAAGGAACAGTGGGCAAAAACATTCAGTACTTC. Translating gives CASSVEGTVGKNIQYF.